This T cell receptor beta chain was documented in a study of cytomegalovirus exposure and HLA in healthy donors. Details on this clone: The antigen is unknown.

The study ran its PCR with 60 Vbeta and 13 Jbeta primers. Method: immunoSEQ multiplex PCR; TCRdb's copy keeps in-frame clones and lacks some. This table holds about 190,000 clones, roughly 73% found once. Broader study findings: The study found most TCR sequences rare, yet found some public TCRs in many donors. HLA restriction was apparent for most CMV-associated TCR beta chains in a later analysis.

Trimming cost V 4 bases and J 8 bases; bases outside gene matches: 14. The CDR3 consists of 16 residues. CDR1 and CDR2 from the germline V gene are SGHRS and YFSETQ. This chain links TRBV5-1 with TRBJ2-1, with 8 bases that match TRBD2. The sequence came from a young woman in good health and CMV-seropositive. The sample taken for sequencing was PBMCs. Here the CDR3 DNA reads TGCGCCAGCAGCCCTCACCGGGGTAGCGGGAACGATGAGCAGTTCTTC. Translation: CASSPHRGSGNDEQFF.